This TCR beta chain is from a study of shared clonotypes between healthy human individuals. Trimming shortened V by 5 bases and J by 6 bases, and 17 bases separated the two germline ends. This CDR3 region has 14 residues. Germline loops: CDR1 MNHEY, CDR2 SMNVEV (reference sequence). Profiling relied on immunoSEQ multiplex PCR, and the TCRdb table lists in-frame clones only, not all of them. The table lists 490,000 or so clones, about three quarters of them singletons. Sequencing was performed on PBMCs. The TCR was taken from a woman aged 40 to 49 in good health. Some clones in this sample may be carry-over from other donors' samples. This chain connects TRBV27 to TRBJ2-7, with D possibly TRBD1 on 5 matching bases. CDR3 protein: CASSDKGSPSEQYF. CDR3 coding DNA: TGTGCCAGCAGTGACAAGGGGTCCCCCTCCGAGCAGTACTTC.